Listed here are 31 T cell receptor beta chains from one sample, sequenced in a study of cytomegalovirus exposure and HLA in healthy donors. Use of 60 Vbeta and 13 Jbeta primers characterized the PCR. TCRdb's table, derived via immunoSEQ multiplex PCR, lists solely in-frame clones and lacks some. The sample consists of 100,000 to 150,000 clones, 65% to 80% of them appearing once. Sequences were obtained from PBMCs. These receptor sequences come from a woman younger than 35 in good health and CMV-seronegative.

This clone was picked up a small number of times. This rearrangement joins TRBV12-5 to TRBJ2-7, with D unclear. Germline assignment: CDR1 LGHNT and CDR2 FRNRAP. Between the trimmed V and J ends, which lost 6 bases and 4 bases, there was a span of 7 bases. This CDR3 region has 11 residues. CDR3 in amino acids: CASGILYEQYF. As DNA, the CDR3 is TGTGCTAGTGGAATACTTTACGAGCAGTACTTC. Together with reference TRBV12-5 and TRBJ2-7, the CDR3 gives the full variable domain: DARVTQTPRHKVTEMGQEVTMRCQPILGHNTVFWYRQTMMQGLELLAYFRNRAPLDDSGMPKDRFSAEMPDATLATLKIQPSEPRDSAVYFCASGILYEQYFGPGTRLTVT.

CDR3 sequence reads: CASSLGTGGNQPQHF. CDR3 bases: TGCGCCAGCAGCCTTGGGACAGGGGGTAATCAGCCCCAGCATTTT. The chain carries TRBV4-1 and TRBJ1-5; 11 nucleotides agree with TRBD1. The V segment lost 4 bases and the J segment 4 bases; nucleotides outside the gene matches: 3. The germline gives CDR1 MGHRA, CDR2 YSYEKL. CDR3 length equals 15 residues.

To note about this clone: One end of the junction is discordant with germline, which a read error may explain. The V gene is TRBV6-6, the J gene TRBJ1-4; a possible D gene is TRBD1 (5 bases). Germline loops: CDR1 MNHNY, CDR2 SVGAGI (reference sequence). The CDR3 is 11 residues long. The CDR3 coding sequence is TGTGCCAGCAGCCCCGGGAAGGGAGGGGTTTTT. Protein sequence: CASSPGKGGVF.

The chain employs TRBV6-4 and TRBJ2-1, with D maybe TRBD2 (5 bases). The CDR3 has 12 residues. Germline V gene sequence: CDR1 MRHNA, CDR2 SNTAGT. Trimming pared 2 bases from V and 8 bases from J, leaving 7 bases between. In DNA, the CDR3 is TGTGCCAGCAGTGACAACGGGGATGAGCAGTTCTTC. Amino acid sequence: CASSDNGDEQFF.

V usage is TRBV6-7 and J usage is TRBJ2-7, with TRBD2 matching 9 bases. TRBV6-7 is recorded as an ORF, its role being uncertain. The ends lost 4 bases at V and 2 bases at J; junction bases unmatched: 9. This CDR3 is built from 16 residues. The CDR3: CASSSSRLAGPYEQYF. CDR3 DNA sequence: TGTGCCAGCAGTTCCTCCCGGCTAGCGGGACCCTACGAGCAGTACTTC.

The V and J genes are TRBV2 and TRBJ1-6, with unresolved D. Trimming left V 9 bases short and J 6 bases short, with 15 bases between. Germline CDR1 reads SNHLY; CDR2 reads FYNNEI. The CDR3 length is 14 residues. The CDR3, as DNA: TGTGCCAGTCGATCGGTTGAGGGTAATTCACCCCTCCACTTT. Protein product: CASRSVEGNSPLHF.

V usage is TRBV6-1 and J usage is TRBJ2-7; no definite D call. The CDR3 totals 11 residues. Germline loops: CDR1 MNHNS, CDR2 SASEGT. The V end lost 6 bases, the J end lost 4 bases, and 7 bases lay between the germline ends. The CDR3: CASSFTYEQYF. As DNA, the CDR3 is TGTGCCAGCAGCTTTACTTACGAGCAGTACTTC.

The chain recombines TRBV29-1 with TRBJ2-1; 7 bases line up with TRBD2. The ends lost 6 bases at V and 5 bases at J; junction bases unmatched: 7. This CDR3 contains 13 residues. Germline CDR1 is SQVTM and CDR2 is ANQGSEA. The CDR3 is CSVLSREHNEQFF. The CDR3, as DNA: TGCAGCGTCCTCTCGCGGGAGCACAATGAGCAGTTCTTC.

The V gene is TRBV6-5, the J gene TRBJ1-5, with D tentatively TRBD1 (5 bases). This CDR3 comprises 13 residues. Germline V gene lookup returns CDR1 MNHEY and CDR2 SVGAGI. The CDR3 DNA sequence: TGTGGGGCGGGGAGGGGCGGCAATCAGCCCCAGCATTTT. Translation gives CGAGRGGNQPQHF.

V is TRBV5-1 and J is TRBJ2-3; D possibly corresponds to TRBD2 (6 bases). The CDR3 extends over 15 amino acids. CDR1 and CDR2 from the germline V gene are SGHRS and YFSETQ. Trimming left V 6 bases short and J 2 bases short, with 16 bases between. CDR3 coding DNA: TGCGCCAGCACCGAGGCGGGACCTAACACAGATACGCAGTATTTT. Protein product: CASTEAGPNTDTQYF.

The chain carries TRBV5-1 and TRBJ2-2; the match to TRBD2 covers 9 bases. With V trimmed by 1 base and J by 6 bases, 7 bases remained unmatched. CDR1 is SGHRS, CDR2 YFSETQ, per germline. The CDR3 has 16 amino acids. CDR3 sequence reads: CASSLRGGAAAGELFF. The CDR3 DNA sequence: TGCGCCAGCAGCTTGCGCGGGGGGGCCGCGGCCGGGGAGCTGTTTTTT.

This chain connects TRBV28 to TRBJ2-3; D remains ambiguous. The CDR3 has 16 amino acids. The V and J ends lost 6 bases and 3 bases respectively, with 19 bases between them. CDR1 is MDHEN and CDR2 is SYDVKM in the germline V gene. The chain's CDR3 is CASRPRLVLFTDTQYF. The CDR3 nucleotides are TGTGCCAGCAGACCAAGACTTGTCTTATTTACAGATACGCAGTATTTT.

This chain's CDR3 is CASSLVGLGTDTQYF. The CDR3 DNA reads TGTGCCAGCAGCTTAGTGGGCTTGGGCACAGATACGCAGTATTTT. V and J are TRBV7-2 and TRBJ2-3; no clear D gene. Trimming took 1 base from V and 1 from J, leaving 9 bases between them. The germline CDR1 and CDR2 sequences are SGHTA and FQGNSA. The CDR3 length is 15 residues.

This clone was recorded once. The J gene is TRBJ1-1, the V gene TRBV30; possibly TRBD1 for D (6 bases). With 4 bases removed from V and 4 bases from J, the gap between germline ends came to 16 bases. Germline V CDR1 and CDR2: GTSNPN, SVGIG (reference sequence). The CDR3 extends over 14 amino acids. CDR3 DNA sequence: TGTGCCTGGACCTTCGGGGGGCAAGGCACTGAAGCTTTCTTT. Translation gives CAWTFGGQGTEAFF.

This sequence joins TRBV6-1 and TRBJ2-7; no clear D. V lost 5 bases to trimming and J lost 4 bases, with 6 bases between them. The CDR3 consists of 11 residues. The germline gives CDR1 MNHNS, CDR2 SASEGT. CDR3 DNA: TGTGCCAGCAGTCGTAAATACGAGCAGTACTTC. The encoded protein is CASSRKYEQYF.

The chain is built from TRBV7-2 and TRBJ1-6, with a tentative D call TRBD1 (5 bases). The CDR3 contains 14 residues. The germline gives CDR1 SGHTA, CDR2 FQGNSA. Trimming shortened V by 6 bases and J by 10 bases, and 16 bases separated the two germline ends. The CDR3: CASSTAFQGSPLHF. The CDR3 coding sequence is TGTGCCAGCAGTACGGCCTTCCAGGGATCACCCCTCCACTTT.

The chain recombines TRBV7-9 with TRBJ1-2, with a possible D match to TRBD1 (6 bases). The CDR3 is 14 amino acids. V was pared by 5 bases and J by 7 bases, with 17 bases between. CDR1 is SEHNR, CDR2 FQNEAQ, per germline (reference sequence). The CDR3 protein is CASSRTGPRGGYTF. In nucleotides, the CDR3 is TGTGCCAGCAGCCGAACAGGGCCGCGAGGTGGCTACACCTTC.

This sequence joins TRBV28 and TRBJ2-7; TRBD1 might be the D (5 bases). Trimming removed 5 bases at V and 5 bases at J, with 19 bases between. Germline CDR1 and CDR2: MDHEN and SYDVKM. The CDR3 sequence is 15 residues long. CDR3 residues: CASSQGKGLGDEQYF. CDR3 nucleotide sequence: TGTGCCAGCAGTCAGGGAAAGGGCTTAGGAGACGAGCAGTACTTC.

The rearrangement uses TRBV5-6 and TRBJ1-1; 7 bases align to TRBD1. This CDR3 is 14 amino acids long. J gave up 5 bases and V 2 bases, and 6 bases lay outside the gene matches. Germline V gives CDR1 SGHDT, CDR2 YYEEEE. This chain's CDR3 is CASSFDRAETEAFF. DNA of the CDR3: TGTGCCAGCAGCTTTGACAGGGCGGAGACTGAAGCTTTCTTT.

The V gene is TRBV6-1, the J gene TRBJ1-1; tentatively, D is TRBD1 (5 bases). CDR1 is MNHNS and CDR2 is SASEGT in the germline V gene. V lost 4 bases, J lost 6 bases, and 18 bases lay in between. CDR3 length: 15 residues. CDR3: CASSVAQDINAEAFF. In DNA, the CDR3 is TGTGCCAGCAGTGTAGCTCAGGACATAAACGCTGAAGCTTTCTTT.

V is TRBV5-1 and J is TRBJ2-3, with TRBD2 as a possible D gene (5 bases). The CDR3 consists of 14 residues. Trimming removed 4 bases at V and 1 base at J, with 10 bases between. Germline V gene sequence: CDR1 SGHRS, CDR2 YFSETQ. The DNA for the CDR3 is TGCGCCAGCAGCGCGGGCCTCGGCACAGATACGCAGTATTTT. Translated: CASSAGLGTDTQYF.

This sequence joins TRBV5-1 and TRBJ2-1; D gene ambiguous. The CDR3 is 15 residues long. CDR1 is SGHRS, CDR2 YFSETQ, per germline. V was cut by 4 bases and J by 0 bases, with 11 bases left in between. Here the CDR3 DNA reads TGCGCCAGCAGCCTAATCAGGAACTCCTACAATGAGCAGTTCTTC. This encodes CASSLIRNSYNEQFF.

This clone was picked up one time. This CDR3 is CASSPDWTSTDTQYF. For the CDR3, the DNA is TGTGCCAGCAGCCCGGACTGGACTAGCACAGATACGCAGTATTTT. The chain is built from TRBV5-4 and TRBJ2-3, with D possibly matching TRBD2 (5 bases). V shed 4 bases and J shed 0 bases, with 12 bases lying between them. In germline, CDR1 is SGHNT, CDR2 YYREEE (reference sequence). CDR3 length: 15 residues.

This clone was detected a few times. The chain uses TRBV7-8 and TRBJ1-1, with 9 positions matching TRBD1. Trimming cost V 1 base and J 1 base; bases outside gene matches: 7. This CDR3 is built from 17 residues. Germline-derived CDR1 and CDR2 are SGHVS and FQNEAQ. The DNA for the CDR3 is TGTGCCAGCAGCTTAGTCCCGGGACAGGGATCGAACACTGAAGCTTTCTTT. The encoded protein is CASSLVPGQGSNTEAFF.

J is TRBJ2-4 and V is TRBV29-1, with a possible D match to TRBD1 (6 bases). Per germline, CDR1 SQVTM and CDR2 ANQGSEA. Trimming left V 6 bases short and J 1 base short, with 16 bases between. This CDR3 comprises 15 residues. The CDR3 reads CSVVEGVWAKNIQYF. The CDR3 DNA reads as TGCAGCGTCGTAGAGGGGGTCTGGGCCAAAAACATTCAGTACTTC.

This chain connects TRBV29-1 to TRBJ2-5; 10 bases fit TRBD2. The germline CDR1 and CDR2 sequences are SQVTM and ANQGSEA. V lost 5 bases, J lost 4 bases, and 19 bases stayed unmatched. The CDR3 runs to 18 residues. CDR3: CSVWGISGRASSGETQYF. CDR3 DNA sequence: TGCAGCGTTTGGGGGATAAGCGGGAGGGCTTCGTCGGGAGAGACCCAGTACTTC.

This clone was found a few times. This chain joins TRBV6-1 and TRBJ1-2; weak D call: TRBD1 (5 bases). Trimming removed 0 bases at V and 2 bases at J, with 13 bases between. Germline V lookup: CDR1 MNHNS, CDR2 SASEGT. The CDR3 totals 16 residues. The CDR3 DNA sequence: TGTGCCAGCAGTGAAGCAACGGGGGGAGGGAACTATGGCTACACCTTC. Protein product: CASSEATGGGNYGYTF.

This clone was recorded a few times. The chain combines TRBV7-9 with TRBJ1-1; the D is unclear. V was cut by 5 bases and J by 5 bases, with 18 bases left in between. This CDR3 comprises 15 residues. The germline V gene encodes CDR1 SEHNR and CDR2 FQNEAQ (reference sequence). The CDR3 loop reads CASSPVITPRTEAFF. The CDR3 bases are TGTGCCAGCAGCCCTGTCATTACCCCTAGAACTGAAGCTTTCTTT.

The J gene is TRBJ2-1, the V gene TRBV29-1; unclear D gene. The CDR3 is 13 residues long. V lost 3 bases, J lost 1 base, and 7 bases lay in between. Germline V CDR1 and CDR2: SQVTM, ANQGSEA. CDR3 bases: TGCAGCGTTGAGTACGGTTCCTACAATGAGCAGTTCTTC. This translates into CSVEYGSYNEQFF.

The CDR3 sequence is CASRGGRDYGYTF. For the CDR3, the DNA is TGTGCCAGCAGAGGGGGGAGGGACTATGGCTACACCTTC. The chain is built from TRBV27 and TRBJ1-2, with a weak D call TRBD1 (6 bases). CDR1 MNHEY and CDR2 SMNVEV come from the germline V gene (reference sequence). This CDR3 has 13 residues. V lost 6 bases to trimming and J lost 3 bases, with 11 bases between them.

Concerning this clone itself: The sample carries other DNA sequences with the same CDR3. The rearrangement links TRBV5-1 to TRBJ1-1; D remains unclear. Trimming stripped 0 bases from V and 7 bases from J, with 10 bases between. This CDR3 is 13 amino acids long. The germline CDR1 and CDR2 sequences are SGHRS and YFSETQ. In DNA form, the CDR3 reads TGCGCCAGCAGCTTGGGTAGGGAGGGTGAAGCTTTCTTT. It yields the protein CASSLGREGEAFF.